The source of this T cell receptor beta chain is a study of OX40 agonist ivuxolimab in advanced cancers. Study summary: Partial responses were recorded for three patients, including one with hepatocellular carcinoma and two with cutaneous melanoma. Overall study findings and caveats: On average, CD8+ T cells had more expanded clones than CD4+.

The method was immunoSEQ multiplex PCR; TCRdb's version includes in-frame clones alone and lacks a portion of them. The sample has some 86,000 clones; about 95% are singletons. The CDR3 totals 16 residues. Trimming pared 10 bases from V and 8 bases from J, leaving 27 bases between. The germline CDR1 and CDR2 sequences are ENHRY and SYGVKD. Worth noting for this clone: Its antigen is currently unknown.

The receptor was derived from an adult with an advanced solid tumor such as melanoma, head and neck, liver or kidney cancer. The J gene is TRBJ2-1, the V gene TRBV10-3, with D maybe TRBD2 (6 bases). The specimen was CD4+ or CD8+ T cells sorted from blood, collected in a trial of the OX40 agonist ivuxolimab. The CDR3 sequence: CATYQTGRTRVDEQFF. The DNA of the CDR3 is TGTGCCACTTATCAAACCGGGAGAACCCGGGTGGATGAGCAGTTCTTC.